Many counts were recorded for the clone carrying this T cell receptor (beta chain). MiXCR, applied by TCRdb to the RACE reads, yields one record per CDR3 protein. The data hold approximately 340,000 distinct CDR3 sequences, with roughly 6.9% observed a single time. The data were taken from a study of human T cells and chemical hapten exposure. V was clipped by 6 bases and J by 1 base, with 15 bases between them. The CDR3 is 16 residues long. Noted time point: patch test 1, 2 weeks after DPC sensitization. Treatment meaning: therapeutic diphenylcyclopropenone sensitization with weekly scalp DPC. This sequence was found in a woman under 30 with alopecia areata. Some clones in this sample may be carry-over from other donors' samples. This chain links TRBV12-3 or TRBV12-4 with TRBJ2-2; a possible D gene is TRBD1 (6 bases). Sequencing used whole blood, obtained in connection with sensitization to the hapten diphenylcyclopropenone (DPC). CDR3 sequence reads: CASRFEAQGNTGELFF. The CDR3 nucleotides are TGTGCCAGCAGGTTCGAGGCACAGGGGAACACCGGGGAGCTGTTTTTT.